A selection of T cell receptor beta chains follows, all from one sample in a study of control samples from healthy donors and cancer patients. Produced via immunoSEQ multiplex PCR; TCRdb's table is partial and in-frame only. The data show about 170,000 clones, about 90% seen once. Sequencing was done on a sample of blood. These receptors were obtained from a young man in good health. Each CDR3 is given with its conserved first and last residue. D genes are given only for firm matches. Clone size is not always given. Where it is, it says once, few, many or a class for expanded clones.

J: TRBJ1-3; V: TRBV7-8; D: -; size: -; CDR3: CASSLLWGAENTIYF; DNA: TGTGCCAGCAGCTTACTCTGGGGGGCTGAAAACACCATATATTTT
J: TRBJ1-5; V: TRBV7-9; D: -; size: few; CDR3: CASSLDQTGNQPQHF; DNA: TGTGCCAGCAGCTTAGATCAGACGGGCAATCAGCCCCAGCATTTT
J: TRBJ1-3; V: TRBV29-1; D: -; size: -; CDR3: CSVEGRYSGNTIYF; DNA: TGCAGCGTTGAAGGGCGCTACTCTGGAAACACCATATATTTT
J: TRBJ1-2; V: TRBV30; D: TRBD1; size: -; CDR3: CAVHRDRPYGYTF; DNA: TGTGCCGTCCACCGGGACAGACCGTACGGCTACACCTTC
J: TRBJ2-3; V: TRBV21-1; D: -; size: once; CDR3: CANQHRGAGTQYF; DNA: TGTGCCAACCAGCACCGGGGGGCCGGTACGCAGTATTTT
J: TRBJ1-2; V: TRBV29-1; D: TRBD1; size: -; CDR3: CSDNRDRASYGYTF; DNA: TGCAGCGACAACCGGGACAGGGCTTCCTATGGCTACACCTTC
J: TRBJ2-6; V: TRBV27; D: -; size: -; CDR3: CASRPQGSSGANVLTF; DNA: TGTGCCAGTCGACCTCAGGGTTCCTCTGGGGCCAACGTCCTGACTTTC
J: TRBJ1-5; V: TRBV7-8; D: TRBD1; size: -; CDR3: CASSRDRSVSNQPQHF; DNA: TGTGCCAGCAGCCGGGACAGGTCGGTAAGCAATCAGCCCCAGCATTTT
J: TRBJ1-6; V: TRBV5-4; D: -; size: -; CDR3: CASSRYGETYNSPLHF; DNA: TGTGCCAGCAGCCGTTATGGGGAAACCTATAATTCACCCCTCCACTTT
J: TRBJ2-2; V: TRBV3-1/TRBV3-2; D: -; size: -; CDR3: CASNWGVSRTGELFF; DNA: TGTGCCAGCAACTGGGGGGTTTCGAGAACCGGGGAGCTGTTTTTT
J: TRBJ1-4; V: TRBV4-1; D: TRBD1; size: -; CDR3: CASSSRGPTNEKLFF; DNA: TGCGCCAGCAGTAGTAGGGGGCCAACTAATGAAAAACTGTTTTTT
J: TRBJ2-5; V: TRBV28; D: TRBD2; size: -; CDR3: CASNPPGRAQETQYF; DNA: TGTGCCAGCAACCCCCCCGGGAGGGCCCAAGAGACCCAGTACTTC
J: TRBJ1-2; V: TRBV29-1; D: -; size: -; CDR3: CSSQFQGYGYTF; DNA: TGCAGCTCACAATTCCAGGGTTATGGCTACACCTTC
J: TRBJ2-5; V: TRBV10-1; D: -; size: -; CDR3: CASIPKGSRGQETQYF; DNA: TGCGCCAGCATTCCGAAGGGGAGTAGAGGACAAGAGACCCAGTACTTC
J: TRBJ1-5; V: TRBV5-8; D: TRBD1; size: -; CDR3: CASRTPGQGNQPQHF; DNA: TGTGCCAGCAGAACACCGGGACAGGGCAATCAGCCCCAGCATTTT
J: TRBJ1-2; V: TRBV29-1; D: TRBD1; size: -; CDR3: CSVGQGGGYTF; DNA: TGCAGCGTTGGACAGGGCGGTGGCTACACCTTC
J: TRBJ1-5; V: TRBV19; D: -; size: -; CDR3: CASSIDTTRNQPQHF; DNA: TGTGCCAGTAGTATAGATACGACTCGTAATCAGCCCCAGCATTTT
J: TRBJ1-6; V: TRBV19; D: TRBD1; size: -; CDR3: CASRLGTASYNSPLHF; DNA: TGTGCCAGTAGATTGGGGACAGCTTCCTATAATTCACCCCTCCACTTT
J: TRBJ2-3; V: TRBV7-2; D: TRBD2; size: -; CDR3: CASSLGPTSGGQDTQYF; DNA: TGTGCCAGCAGCCTAGGCCCCACTAGCGGGGGACAAGATACGCAGTATTTT
J: TRBJ2-1; V: TRBV11-3; D: TRBD2; size: -; CDR3: CASSLEGGGRAGNEQFF; DNA: TGTGCCAGCAGCTTAGAAGGTGGCGGGAGGGCCGGGAATGAGCAGTTCTTC
J: TRBJ1-3; V: TRBV6-1; D: -; size: -; CDR3: CASSERGRISGNTIYF; DNA: TGTGCCAGCAGTGAAAGGGGCAGGATCTCTGGAAACACCATATATTTT
J: TRBJ2-1; V: TRBV9; D: -; size: -; CDR3: CASSVDRDNEQFF; DNA: TGTGCCAGCAGCGTAGATCGGGACAATGAGCAGTTCTTC